Sequencing of this TCR beta chain was carried out in a study of T cells in Graves' hyperthyroidism and ophthalmopathy. Whole-study context: Peripheral blood samples were taken at initial diagnosis, prior to any treatment.

Ten or more counts support this clonotype. No antigen is known for it. Study-wide points: Ophthalmopathy, as predicted by the model, came a median 6.5 months after the prediction.

TCR beta CDR3 sequences were amplified from RNA transcripts. RT-PCR in the first round (using the HTBI primer set) targeted the TCR CDR3. TCRdb reanalysed the multiplex PCR reads using MiXCR and keeps one entry per CDR3 protein. The sample includes some 550,000 distinct CDR3 sequences, about a fifth of them seen just once. In patients aged 18 to 65, hyperthyroidism was newly diagnosed, with duration under 2 months. Patients were excluded for uncontrolled infection, other autoimmune disease, pregnancy or lactation. From germline, CDR1 is MNHNS and CDR2 SASEGT. The CDR3 has 17 amino acids. V gave up 6 bases and J gave up 3 bases; unmatched junction bases: 17.

This chain connects TRBV6-1 to TRBJ2-7; TRBD1 matches at 7 bases. What was sequenced was blood. The receptor comes from a young man with Graves' hyperthyroidism. Written as DNA, the CDR3 is TGTGCCAGCAGCAAGGACCTACGACAGGGATGGTTCTACGAGCAGTACTTC. This codes for CASSKDLRQGWFYEQYF.